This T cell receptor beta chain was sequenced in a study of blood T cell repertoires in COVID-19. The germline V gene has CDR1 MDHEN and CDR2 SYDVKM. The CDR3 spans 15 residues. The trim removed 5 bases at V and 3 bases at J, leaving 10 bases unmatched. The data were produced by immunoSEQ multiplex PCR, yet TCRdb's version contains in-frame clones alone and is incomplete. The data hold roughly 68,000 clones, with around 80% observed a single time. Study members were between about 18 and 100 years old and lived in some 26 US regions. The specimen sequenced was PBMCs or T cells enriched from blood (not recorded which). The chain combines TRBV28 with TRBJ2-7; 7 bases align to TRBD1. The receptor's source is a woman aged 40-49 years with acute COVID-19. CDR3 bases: TGTGCCAGCAGTCTCGATACACAGGGGTTCTACGAGCAGTACGTC. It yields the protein CASSLDTQGFYEQYV.